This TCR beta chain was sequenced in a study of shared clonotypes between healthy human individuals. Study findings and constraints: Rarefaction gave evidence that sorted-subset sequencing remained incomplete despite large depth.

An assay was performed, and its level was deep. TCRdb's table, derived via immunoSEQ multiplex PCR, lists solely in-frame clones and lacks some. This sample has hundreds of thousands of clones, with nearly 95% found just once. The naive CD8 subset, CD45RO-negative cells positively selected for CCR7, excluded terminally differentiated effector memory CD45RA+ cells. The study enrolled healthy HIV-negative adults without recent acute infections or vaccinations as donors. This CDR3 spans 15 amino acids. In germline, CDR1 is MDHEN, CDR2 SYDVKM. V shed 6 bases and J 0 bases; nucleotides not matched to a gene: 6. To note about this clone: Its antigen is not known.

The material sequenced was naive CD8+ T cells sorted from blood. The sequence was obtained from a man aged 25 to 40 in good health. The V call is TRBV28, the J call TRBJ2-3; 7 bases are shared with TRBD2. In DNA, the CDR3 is TGTGCCAGCAGATGGGGGGGGACGAGCACAGATACGCAGTATTTT. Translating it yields CASRWGGTSTDTQYF.